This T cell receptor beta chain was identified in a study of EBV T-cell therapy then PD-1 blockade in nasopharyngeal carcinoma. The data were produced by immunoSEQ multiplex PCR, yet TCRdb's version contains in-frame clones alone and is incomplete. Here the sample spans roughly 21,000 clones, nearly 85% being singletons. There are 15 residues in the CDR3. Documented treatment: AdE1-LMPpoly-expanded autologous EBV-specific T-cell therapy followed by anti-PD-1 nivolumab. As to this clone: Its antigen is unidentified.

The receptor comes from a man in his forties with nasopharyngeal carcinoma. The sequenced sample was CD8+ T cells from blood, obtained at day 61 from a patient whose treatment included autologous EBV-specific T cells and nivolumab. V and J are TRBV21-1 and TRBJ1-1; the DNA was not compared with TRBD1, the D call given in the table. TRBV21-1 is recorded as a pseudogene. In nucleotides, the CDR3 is TGTGCCAGCAGCCCGGAGAGGGGGATGAGCACTGAAGCTTTCTTT. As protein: CASSPERGMSTEAFF.